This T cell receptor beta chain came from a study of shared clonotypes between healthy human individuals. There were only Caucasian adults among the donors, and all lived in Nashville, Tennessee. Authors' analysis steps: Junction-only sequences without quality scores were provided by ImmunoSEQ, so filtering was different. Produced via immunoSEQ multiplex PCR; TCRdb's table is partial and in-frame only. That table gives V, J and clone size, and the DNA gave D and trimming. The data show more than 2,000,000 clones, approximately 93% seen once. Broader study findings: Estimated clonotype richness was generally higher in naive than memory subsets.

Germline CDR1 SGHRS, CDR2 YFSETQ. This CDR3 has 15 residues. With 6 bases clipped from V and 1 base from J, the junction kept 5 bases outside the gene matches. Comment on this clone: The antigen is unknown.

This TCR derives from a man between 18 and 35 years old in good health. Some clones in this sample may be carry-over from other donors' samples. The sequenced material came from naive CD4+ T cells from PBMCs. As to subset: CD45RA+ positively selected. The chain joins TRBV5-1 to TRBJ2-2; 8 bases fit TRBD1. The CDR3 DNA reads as TGCGCCAGCACCCTCGGGACAGGGAACACCGGGGAGCTGTTTTTT. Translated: CASTLGTGNTGELFF.